This TCR beta chain derives from a study of T cell responses to AZD1222 COVID-19 vaccine (dated by TCRdb to the early 2020s). For the wider study: AZD1222 recipients whose second dose came at about 4 weeks and those whose second dose came at about 12 weeks were combined into one group, since spike-specific TCR depth and breadth did not differ between the two schedules. A total of just over 230 trial participants underwent TCR sequencing, of whom roughly 210 had received two doses of AZD1222 and approximately 25 had received two doses of the MenACWY control vaccine. Enrollment into the trials was organized by age into subgroups of 18-55, 56-69 and 70-plus years, and those subgroups contained approximately 160, 26 and 62 TCR-sequenced participants, respectively. Points the paper makes about the study in general: A significant rise in spike-specific TCR breadth and depth was observed after two AZD1222 doses relative to day 0 and relative to MenACWY recipients. In the small 56-69-year group, the increase in depth fell short of significance, most likely because of low power. Conclusions about previously exposed vaccinees were limited because only six AZD1222 recipients were SARS-CoV-2 seropositive at baseline. Vaccine-associated CD4 TCRs spanned the whole spike protein, with dominant responses in regions 160-218 and 743-854. Because no samples from the day 14 peak response were available, repertoires could be characterized only after the peak T cell response. Most participants were white British and females outnumbered males, and the authors suggested that clonal diversity may have been underestimated. Epitopes outside the regions mutated in the B.1.351 and B.1.1.7 variants were reportedly recognized by nearly half of the unique spike-specific TCRs.

After removal of 3 bases from V and 9 bases from J, the junction retains 17 bases not matched to a gene. The CDR3 measures 17 amino acids from cysteine to phenylalanine. Only the CDR3 DNA stays, 51 bases, in frame from base 1. Based on the germline V gene (reference sequence), the CDR1 and CDR2 sequences are GTSNPN and SVGIG. A word on this clone: What antigen it recognizes has not been identified. No much larger clone exists at a distance of one base, and base qualities are not known.

Sample time point, as interpreted from the label and publication: baseline before first vaccination. Vaccinee samples were obtained from the UK trials COV001 and COV002, which included a single-blind randomized controlled phase 2/3 trial of AZD1222 (ChAdOx1 nCoV-19) in healthy adults. Trial participant PBMC samples were collected at day 0 and day 28 after the second dose for TCRbeta chain sequencing. The CDR3 regions of human TCRbeta chains were analyzed by immunosequencing. In the authors' own workflow: TCRs in the repertoires were matched against a reference library of SARS-CoV-2-specific TCRs that had been generated with the MIRA antigen-specificity platform. Breadth was defined as the fraction of unique TCRs that were SARS-CoV-2-associated, and depth was defined as the fraction of total T cells that were SARS-CoV-2-associated. Using the MIRA data, each spike-specific TCR was assigned both to the spike region to which the TCR was reactive and to a CD4 or CD8 class. Log10-transformed breadth and depth values were compared by one-way ANOVA with Sidak's multiple comparisons tests. What TCRdb holds here is the immuneACCESS table cut down to in-frame rearrangements. Part of the clones is not present; checked against another copy, under half of the missing clones reflect an unresolved V gene, and the others are unexplained. V and J calls and clone size are as listed in that table; D and trimming were resolved from the DNA. This sample has 100,000 or so clones in its table, and around 95% of those were observed once. The ten top clones hold more than 2% of the sample.

The sequences come from peripheral blood, collected on day 0 of AZD1222 vaccination. The receptor chain draws on TRBV30 and TRBJ2-4, and 10 bases in between align with TRBD2. This clonotype was obtained from an adult in good health. At the DNA level, the sequence is TGTGCCTGGAGGGCGTTCCCTAGCGGGAGATACGGGGGCATTCAGTACTTC. Its translation is CAWRAFPSGRYGGIQYF.